This TCR beta chain was identified in a study of tumor-infiltrating lymphocytes in localized non-small cell lung cancer. Study in general: Some samples were collected after neoadjuvant chemotherapy; smokers, never-smokers and several histologies were included. Tumor tissue and non-adjacent uninvolved lung came from each patient. Study observations and caveats: Compared with uninvolved lung, tumors showed higher T cell infiltration by TCRbeta sequencing.

The repertoire was sequenced with immunoSEQ multiplex PCR; TCRdb's copy has only in-frame clones and lacks some. This table holds roughly 10,000 clones, 60% to 80% found once. This clone is classed as medium-sized. Antigen: not known. The clonotype was recovered from a human donor with non-small cell lung cancer. The sequenced sample consisted of lung tumor tissue.

Written as DNA, the CDR3 is TGTGCCAGCATCAATGGGGCGCCGGATCAGCCCCAGCATTTT. Translating it yields CASINGAPDQPQHF. The chain links TRBV6-1 to TRBJ1-5; D is perhaps TRBD1 (5 bases). Trimming pared 7 bases from V and 5 bases from J, leaving 15 bases between. Germline CDR1 and CDR2: MNHNS and SASEGT. This CDR3 contains 14 residues.